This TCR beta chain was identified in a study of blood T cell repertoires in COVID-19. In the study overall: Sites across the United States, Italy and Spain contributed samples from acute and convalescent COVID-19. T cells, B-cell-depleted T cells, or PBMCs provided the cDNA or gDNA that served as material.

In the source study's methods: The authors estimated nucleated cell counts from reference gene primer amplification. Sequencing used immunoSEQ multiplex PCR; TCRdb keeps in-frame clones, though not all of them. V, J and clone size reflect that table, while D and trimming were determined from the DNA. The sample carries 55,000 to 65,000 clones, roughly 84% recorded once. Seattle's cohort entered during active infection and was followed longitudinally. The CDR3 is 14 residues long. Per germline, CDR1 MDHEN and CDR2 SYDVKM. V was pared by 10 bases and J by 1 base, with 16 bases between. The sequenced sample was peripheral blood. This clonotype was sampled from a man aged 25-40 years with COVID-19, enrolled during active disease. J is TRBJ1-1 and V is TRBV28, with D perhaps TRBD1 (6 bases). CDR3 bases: TGTGCCACTTACCGGGGGGGGCCGAACACTGAAGCTTTCTTT. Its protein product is CATYRGGPNTEAFF.